The next 9 T cell receptor beta chains were all read from a single sample in a study of cytomegalovirus exposure and HLA in healthy donors. Vbeta (60) and Jbeta (13) primers were used in the PCR. Libraries were prepared by immunoSEQ multiplex PCR; TCRdb keeps only in-frame clonotypes and omits some of them. The table has 55,000 to 70,000 clones, around 62% seen once. The specimen was PBMCs. The receptors were sampled from a man between 40 and 49 years old in good health and CMV-seropositive.

This clone was picked up a small number of times. The chain joins TRBV9 to TRBJ2-7; perhaps TRBD1 as D (6 bases). Germline CDR1 is SGDLS and CDR2 is YYNGEE. The CDR3 totals 16 residues. V lost 3 bases and J 3 bases, leaving 19 bases between the germline ends. CDR3 residues: CASSAGVGTRVYEQYF. In DNA, the CDR3 is TGTGCCAGCAGCGCTGGGGTGGGGACAAGGGTCTACGAGCAGTACTTC.

The chain employs TRBV12-5 and TRBJ2-5, with D possibly being TRBD2 (6 bases). Per the germline V gene, CDR1 is LGHNT and CDR2 is FRNRAP. V was pared by 0 bases and J by 9 bases, with 11 bases between. CDR3 size: 13 residues. The chain's CDR3 is CASGLVMGEAQYF. The CDR3 DNA reads TGTGCTAGTGGTTTGGTAATGGGGGAGGCCCAGTACTTC. The entire variable domain, with the rest obtained from reference TRBV12-5 and TRBJ2-5, is as follows: DARVTQTPRHKVTEMGQEVTMRCQPILGHNTVFWYRQTMMQGLELLAYFRNRAPLDDSGMPKDRFSAEMPDATLATLKIQPSEPRDSAVYFCASGLVMGEAQYFGPGTRLLVL.

The gene calls are TRBV2 and TRBJ1-5, with D possibly TRBD1 on 6 matching bases. Germline V gene lookup returns CDR1 SNHLY and CDR2 FYNNEI. Trimming took off 6 bases at V and 5 bases at J, with 11 bases between the two ends. This CDR3 contains 13 residues. This CDR3 reads CASRGQPDQPQHF. The DNA for the CDR3 is TGTGCCAGCAGAGGACAGCCTGATCAGCCCCAGCATTTT.

This chain links TRBV5-1 with TRBJ2-3; 14 nucleotides align to TRBD2. Germline CDR1 SGHRS, CDR2 YFSETQ. Trimming cost V 0 bases and J 0 bases; bases outside gene matches: 6. The CDR3 runs 19 residues. CDR3 bases: TGCGCCAGCAGCTTGGGACTAGCGGGGGGGCTTCTAAGCACAGATACGCAGTATTTT. Its protein is CASSLGLAGGLLSTDTQYF. Using reference TRBV5-1 and TRBJ2-3 for the parts outside the CDR3, the full variable domain is KAGVTQTPRYLIKTRGQQVTLSCSPISGHRSVSWYQQTPGQGLQFLFEYFSETQRNKGNFPGRFSGRQFSNSRSEMNVSTLELGDSALYLCASSLGLAGGLLSTDTQYFGPGTRLTVL.

The chain links TRBV29-1 to TRBJ2-7; no reliable D call. Trimming shortened V by 5 bases and J by 2 bases, and 16 bases separated the two germline ends. The CDR3 runs to 14 residues. The germline CDR1 and CDR2 sequences are SQVTM and ANQGSEA. The CDR3 nucleotides are TGCAGCGTTTACAAGGAGAAGGCGGCCTACGAGCAGTACTTC. This sequence encodes CSVYKEKAAYEQYF.

This clone has a single count. The J gene is TRBJ2-2, the V gene TRBV15, with D maybe TRBD2 (7 bases). This CDR3 contains 21 residues. Germline loops: CDR1 LNHNV, CDR2 YYDKDF (reference sequence). Trimming cost V 0 bases and J 6 bases, with 29 bases left between them. CDR3 sequence (DNA): TGTGCCACCAGCAGAGATTGGGTCAGGAGCGGGACACCCGGATTCTCCGGGGAGCTGTTTTTT. It specifies CATSRDWVRSGTPGFSGELFF.

The chain carries TRBV6-6 and TRBJ1-2; the D gene is possibly TRBD1 (5 bases). V was shortened by 7 bases and J by 6 bases, with 15 bases between the two germline ends. The CDR3 spans 13 residues. The germline V gene has CDR1 MNHNY and CDR2 SVGAGI (reference sequence). CDR3 protein: CASKPGKGHGYTF. The CDR3 DNA is TGTGCCAGCAAACCAGGGAAGGGCCATGGCTACACCTTC.

V and J are TRBV4-3 and TRBJ2-2; tentative D call: TRBD1 (6 bases). The CDR3 consists of 17 residues. Trimming stripped 0 bases from V and 0 bases from J, with 11 bases between. From germline, CDR1 is LGHNA and CDR2 YSLEER. The CDR3 loop reads CASSQDGGQPNTGELFF. The DNA of the CDR3 is TGCGCCAGCAGCCAAGATGGGGGACAACCGAACACCGGGGAGCTGTTTTTT.

The V gene is TRBV9, the J gene TRBJ2-2, with TRBD2 matching 9 bases. CDR3 length equals 16 residues. CDR1 and CDR2 from the germline V gene are SGDLS and YYNGEE. V lost 0 bases, J lost 5 bases, and 5 bases stayed unmatched. The CDR3 region is CASSVGSGSYTGELFF. In nucleotides, the CDR3 is TGTGCCAGCAGCGTAGGTAGCGGGAGTTATACCGGGGAGCTGTTTTTT. Variable domain in full (rest from reference TRBV9 and TRBJ2-2): DSGVTQTPKHLITATGQRVTLRCSPRSGDLSVYWYQQSLDQGLQFLIQYYNGEERAKGNILERFSAQQFPDLHSELNLSSLELGDSALYFCASSVGSGSYTGELFFGEGSRLTVL.